This T cell receptor (beta chain) was profiled in a study of T cell responses to AZD1222 COVID-19 vaccine. Points from the study as a whole: The CD4 TCRs associated with vaccination extended across spike and predominated at 160-218 and 743-854. Of spike-specific TCRs, nearly half reportedly target regions left unmutated in variants.

The CDR3 sequence is 15 residues long. CDR1 is SGHRS, CDR2 YFSETQ, per germline. With 0 bases removed from V and 0 bases from J, the gap between germline ends came to 7 bases. Regarding this clone: No antigen is known for it.

Clones were read by immunoSEQ multiplex PCR, and TCRdb kept only the in-frame ones, dropping some. The repertoire holds under 100,000 clones, over 85% seen once, with roughly 5.3% in the top ten. This material consisted of peripheral blood, taken 28 days after the second AZD1222 dose. The clonotype originates from an adult who received the AZD1222 COVID-19 vaccine. This chain joins TRBV5-1 and TRBJ1-3; D ambiguous. The CDR3 DNA reads as TGCGCCAGCAGCTTGGCGGCAGCCTCTGGAAACACCATATATTTT. Translating it yields CASSLAAASGNTIYF.